The next 29 T cell receptor beta chains were all read from a single sample in a study of T cells in tuberculosis. Using immunoSEQ multiplex PCR, the repertoire was profiled, and TCRdb retains in-frame clones only, with some absent. The sample records about 54,000 clones, around 90% being singletons. Sorting used thawed, overnight-rested PBMC stained with anti-CD3, a viability dye and GMM-loaded CD1B tetramer. The CD1B tetramers carried C32 glucose monomycolate purified from Rhodococcus equi. Material for sequencing was CD1b-GMM tetramer-negative cells sorted from PBMCs. The receptors derive from an adult woman with latent tuberculosis.

The chain uses TRBV13 and TRBJ2-7; D not certain. The CDR3 is 14 amino acids. Germline CDR1 is PRHDT and CDR2 is FYEKMQ (reference sequence). V gave up 0 bases and J gave up 3 bases, with 9 bases separating them. Here the CDR3 reads CASSLGISNYEQYF. CDR3 DNA sequence: TGTGCCAGCAGCTTAGGTATCTCTAACTACGAGCAGTACTTC.

This clone was counted once. This sequence joins TRBV19 and TRBJ2-2; the match to TRBD2 covers 7 bases. The CDR3 runs 15 residues. From germline, CDR1 is LNHDA and CDR2 SQIVND (reference sequence). V lost 8 bases and J lost 4; bases outside the gene matches: 10. CDR3 DNA sequence: TGTGCCAGTGTTAAGCGGGGCACGGGCACCGGGGAGCTGTTTTTT. It specifies CASVKRGTGTGELFF.

V usage is TRBV7-8 and J usage is TRBJ1-1, with TRBD1 as a possible D gene (6 bases). Germline V gene sequence: CDR1 SGHVS, CDR2 FQNEAQ. Trimming stripped 1 base from V and 6 bases from J, with 12 bases between. The CDR3 runs to 14 residues. The CDR3 DNA sequence: TGTGCCAGCAGCTTAGGATCAGGGGTAGCTGAAGCTTTCTTT. Its protein product is CASSLGSGVAEAFF. The full variable domain, in which reference TRBV7-8 and TRBJ1-1 provide the parts outside the CDR3, is GAGVSQSPRYKVAKRGQDVALRCDPISGHVSLFWYQQALGQGPEFLTYFQNEAQLDKSGLPSDRFFAERPEGSVSTLKIQRTQQEDSAVYLCASSLGSGVAEAFFGQGTRLTVV.

The chain is built from TRBV7-2 and TRBJ2-5; TRBD1 agrees at 7 bases. The CDR3 is made up of 14 amino acids. The V gene end was trimmed by 4 bases and the J gene end by 4 bases; junction bases not matched to a gene: 6. Per germline, CDR1 SGHTA and CDR2 FQGNSA. CDR3 sequence reads: CASSSKGGAETQYF. The CDR3 DNA reads as TGTGCCAGCAGCTCAAAAGGGGGCGCAGAGACCCAGTACTTC.

This clone was recorded a few times. The J gene is TRBJ2-7, the V gene TRBV5-1; 10 nucleotides match TRBD2. With 4 bases clipped from V and 3 bases from J, the junction kept 7 bases outside the gene matches. The CDR3 contains 15 residues. Germline lookup yields CDR1 SGHRS and CDR2 YFSETQ. CDR3 amino acids: CASSRTSSGGYEQYF. The CDR3 DNA reads as TGCGCCAGCAGCCGGACGTCTAGCGGGGGCTACGAGCAGTACTTC.

The J gene is TRBJ1-1, the V gene TRBV6-5; D remains unclear. The CDR3 covers 15 residues. CDR1 is MNHEY and CDR2 is SVGAGI in the germline V gene. Deletions cut 0 bases from V and 0 bases from J, with 8 bases between. This chain's CDR3 is CASSYSYSMNTEAFF. CDR3 nucleotides: TGTGCCAGCAGTTACTCGTACAGTATGAACACTGAAGCTTTCTTT.

This clone was seen only a few times. V and J are TRBV4-3 and TRBJ2-7; 9 bases are a match to TRBD1. The CDR3 has 14 amino acids. Germline CDR1 reads LGHNA; CDR2 reads YSLEER. Trimming removed 4 bases from V and 1 base from J; junction bases left unmatched: 2. The CDR3 DNA reads as TGCGCCAGCAGCCCCGGGACAGGGTCCTACGAGCAGTACTTC. Translation: CASSPGTGSYEQYF.

This chain joins TRBV4-3 and TRBJ2-7; D ambiguous. This CDR3 region has 15 residues. The germline V gene encodes CDR1 LGHNA and CDR2 YSLEER. V dropped 1 base and J dropped 3 bases, with 13 bases sitting between them. The CDR3 nucleotides are TGCGCCAGCAGCCAAGTTGCCGAGGCAAGCTACGAGCAGTACTTC. This translates into CASSQVAEASYEQYF.

The V gene is TRBV5-8, the J gene TRBJ2-7; the match to TRBD1 covers 8 bases. In germline, CDR1 is SGHTS, CDR2 YDEGEE. This CDR3 has 15 amino acids. Trimming at V came to 4 bases and at J to 5 bases, leaving 11 bases not matched to a gene. For the CDR3, the DNA is TGTGCCAGCAGCACCGGGACAGGTAGGGGTGACGAGCAGTACTTC. This translates into CASSTGTGRGDEQYF.

The chain employs TRBV2 and TRBJ2-2, with TRBD2 matching 13 bases. The ends lost 3 bases at V and 3 bases at J; junction bases unmatched: 1. Germline CDR1 and CDR2: SNHLY and FYNNEI. The CDR3 sequence is 16 residues long. CDR3 in amino acids: CASSEGLAGYTGELFF. In nucleotides, the CDR3 is TGTGCCAGCAGTGAGGGACTAGCGGGGTACACCGGGGAGCTGTTTTTT. Full variable domain (rest looked up from reference TRBV2 and TRBJ2-2): EPEVTQTPSHQVTQMGQEVILRCVPISNHLYFYWYRQILGQKVEFLVSFYNNEISEKSEIFDDQFSVERPDGSNFTLKIRSTKLEDSAMYFCASSEGLAGYTGELFFGEGSRLTVL.

This chain links TRBV27 with TRBJ2-1; 7 nucleotides line up with TRBD2. The CDR3 has 12 residues. Looked up from germline, CDR1 is MNHEY and CDR2 is SMNVEV (reference sequence). J lost 2 bases, V lost 8 bases, and 0 bases had no gene match. The CDR3 loop is CASGRAYNEQFF. CDR3 sequence (DNA): TGTGCCAGCGGGAGGGCCTACAATGAGCAGTTCTTC.

This sequence joins TRBV5-1 and TRBJ1-2; 8 nucleotides line up with TRBD1. J lost 5 bases, V lost 0 bases, and 6 bases had no gene match. Germline CDR1 is SGHRS and CDR2 is YFSETQ. CDR3 size: 15 residues. The CDR3 DNA reads as TGCGCCAGCAGCTTGGGGACAGGGCAGATTTATGGCTACACCTTC. Protein: CASSLGTGQIYGYTF.

The chain joins TRBV6-1 to TRBJ2-2, with 8 bases lining up with TRBD1. The CDR3 is 14 residues long. Germline V gives CDR1 MNHNS, CDR2 SASEGT. V shed 11 bases and J 3 bases; nucleotides not matched to a gene: 8. This chain's CDR3 is CAGSGGGDTGELFF. CDR3 DNA: TGTGCCGGATCAGGGGGCGGGGACACCGGGGAGCTGTTTTTT.

The chain is built from TRBV9 and TRBJ2-3, with 8 bases matching TRBD2. Per the germline V gene, CDR1 is SGDLS and CDR2 is YYNGEE. CDR3 size: 15 residues. The V segment lost 1 base and the J segment 5 bases; nucleotides outside the gene matches: 6. CDR3 sequence (DNA): TGTGCCAGCAGCGTAACCGGGACTAGAGGAGATACGCAGTATTTT. Amino acid sequence: CASSVTGTRGDTQYF. Together with reference TRBV9 and TRBJ2-3, the CDR3 gives the full variable domain: DSGVTQTPKHLITATGQRVTLRCSPRSGDLSVYWYQQSLDQGLQFLIQYYNGEERAKGNILERFSAQQFPDLHSELNLSSLELGDSALYFCASSVTGTRGDTQYFGPGTRLTVL.

The DNA of the CDR3 is TGTGCCAGTAGTACCGGGACAGGGGGCCGCTACGAGCAGTACTTC. It codes for CASSTGTGGRYEQYF. The chain combines TRBV19 with TRBJ2-7; 12 bases align to TRBD1. V was pared by 4 bases and J by 3 bases, with 4 bases of the junction left unmatched. The length of the CDR3 is 15 residues. Germline-derived CDR1 and CDR2 are LNHDA and SQIVND (reference sequence).

This chain connects TRBV11-1 to TRBJ1-1; 10 bases agree with TRBD1. Germline CDR1 SGHAT, CDR2 FQDESV (reference sequence). After removal of 5 bases from V and 11 bases from J, the junction contained 5 bases not matched to a gene. This CDR3 is built from 12 residues. The CDR3 spells CASSRQGARAFF. CDR3 nucleotides: TGTGCCAGCAGCAGACAGGGGGCTCGGGCTTTCTTT.

The DNA for the CDR3 is TGTGCCTGGAGCCCGGGACAGGGTCGGCAGCCCCAGCATTTT. Translated: CAWSPGQGRQPQHF. The chain links TRBV30 to TRBJ1-5; TRBD1 aligns across 9 bases. Trimming cost V 3 bases and J 7 bases; bases outside gene matches: 7. The CDR3 covers 14 residues. Germline loops: CDR1 GTSNPN, CDR2 SVGIG (reference sequence).

The chain recombines TRBV7-8 with TRBJ2-1; 11 bases fit TRBD2. Germline CDR1 reads SGHVS; CDR2 reads FQNEAQ. CDR3 size: 16 residues. V shed 5 bases and J 7 bases; nucleotides not matched to a gene: 10. The CDR3 spells CASSPGLAVVFNEQFF. In DNA form, the CDR3 reads TGTGCCAGCAGCCCGGGACTAGCGGTTGTATTTAATGAGCAGTTCTTC. Combining the CDR3 with reference TRBV7-8 and TRBJ2-1 gives the whole variable domain GAGVSQSPRYKVAKRGQDVALRCDPISGHVSLFWYQQALGQGPEFLTYFQNEAQLDKSGLPSDRFFAERPEGSVSTLKIQRTQQEDSAVYLCASSPGLAVVFNEQFFGPGTRLTVL.

The chain is built from TRBV28 and TRBJ2-7, with D tentatively TRBD2 (5 bases). The germline V gene has CDR1 MDHEN and CDR2 SYDVKM. The germline V and J ends were trimmed by 2 bases and 8 bases, with 10 bases remaining between them. This CDR3 spans 12 amino acids. DNA of the CDR3: TGTGCCAGCAGTTTAATCCGGGGAAAGCAGTACTTC. Encoded protein: CASSLIRGKQYF.

This rearrangement joins TRBV4-1 to TRBJ2-1; a weak D match, TRBD2 (5 bases). This CDR3 has 14 residues. With 4 bases removed from V and 8 bases from J, the gap between germline ends came to 15 bases. Germline assignment: CDR1 MGHRA and CDR2 YSYEKL. CDR3 in amino acids: CASSRARTGDEQFF. Here the CDR3 DNA reads TGCGCCAGCAGCCGGGCACGGACTGGGGATGAGCAGTTCTTC.

The chain carries TRBV7-3 and TRBJ2-1; D possibly corresponds to TRBD2 (6 bases). This CDR3 has 15 residues. The germline V gene encodes CDR1 SGHTA and CDR2 FQGTGA. The ends were cut back, 1 base at V and 10 bases at J, with 17 bases in the middle. CDR3 sequence: CASSLNWDGGKEQFF. CDR3 in DNA: TGTGCCAGCAGCTTAAACTGGGATGGAGGGAAGGAGCAGTTCTTC. The full variable domain, in which reference TRBV7-3 and TRBJ2-1 provide the parts outside the CDR3, is GAGVSQTPSNKVTEKGKYVELRCDPISGHTALYWYRQSLGQGPEFLIYFQGTGAADDSGLPNDRFFAVRPEGSVSTLKIQRTERGDSAVYLCASSLNWDGGKEQFFGPGTRLTVL.

The chain has TRBV28 and TRBJ2-7; D is possibly TRBD2 (6 bases). V lost 5 bases to trimming and J lost 11 bases, with 28 bases between them. CDR1 MDHEN and CDR2 SYDVKM come from the germline V gene. This CDR3 spans 16 amino acids. The CDR3 region is CASSPLRGKDDRREYF. The CDR3 DNA sequence: TGTGCCAGCAGTCCCCTGCGGGGTAAGGACGACCGACGGGAGTACTTC.

The rearrangement uses TRBV4-3 and TRBJ2-7; tentatively, D is TRBD1 (6 bases). The CDR3 is made up of 15 amino acids. Between the trimmed V and J ends, which lost 6 bases and 3 bases, there was a span of 18 bases. The germline V gene has CDR1 LGHNA and CDR2 YSLEER. In DNA, the CDR3 is TGCGCCAGCAGTGCCGGGACACTGCCAAACTACGAGCAGTACTTC. This codes for CASSAGTLPNYEQYF.

This rearrangement joins TRBV19 to TRBJ1-2; 9 bases align to TRBD1. V was clipped by 4 bases and J by 5 bases; unmatched bases: 5. The length of the CDR3 is 14 residues. The germline V gene has CDR1 LNHDA and CDR2 SQIVND (reference sequence). Here the CDR3 DNA reads TGTGCCAGTAGTAGAGCCGGGACAGGGTATGGCTACACCTTC. Protein sequence: CASSRAGTGYGYTF.

This clone was counted only a few times. The chain has TRBV5-1 and TRBJ1-2; D gene unclear. The germline CDR1 and CDR2 sequences are SGHRS and YFSETQ. CDR3 length: 13 residues. V dropped 2 bases and J dropped 3 bases, with 8 bases sitting between them. The CDR3 coding sequence is TGCGCCAGCAGCTTCGACGGGGACTATGGCTACACCTTC. It yields the protein CASSFDGDYGYTF.

The chain employs TRBV27 and TRBJ2-1, with 10 bases aligning to TRBD2. Losses at the gene ends were 5 bases for V and 8 bases for J; bases not matched to a gene: 6. This CDR3 is built from 14 residues. Per germline, CDR1 MNHEY and CDR2 SMNVEV (reference sequence). CDR3 bases: TGTGCCAGCAGTCTAGCGGGGGCGCGGCATGAGCAGTTCTTC. It encodes CASSLAGARHEQFF.

This clone was picked up one time. The chain is built from TRBV28 and TRBJ2-7; D not certain. The CDR3 is made up of 17 amino acids. Germline lookup yields CDR1 MDHEN and CDR2 SYDVKM. Trimming removed 6 bases from V and 0 bases from J, with 21 bases in between. The CDR3 protein is CASSHPVWRASSYEQYF. The CDR3 DNA sequence: TGTGCCAGCAGCCACCCCGTCTGGCGTGCTAGCTCCTACGAGCAGTACTTC.

This sequence joins TRBV9 and TRBJ2-3; possibly TRBD2 for D (5 bases). The length of the CDR3 is 15 residues. CDR1 SGDLS and CDR2 YYNGEE come from the germline V gene. V shed 0 bases and J shed 1 base, with 9 bases lying between them. The DNA for the CDR3 is TGTGCCAGCAGCGTAGGTGATAGCGGCACAGATACGCAGTATTTT. Its protein product is CASSVGDSGTDTQYF.

The rearrangement joins TRBV30 to TRBJ1-6, with D perhaps TRBD1 (5 bases). This CDR3 has 15 amino acids. The V gene's germline CDR1 is GTSNPN and CDR2 SVGIG (reference sequence). Trimming took off 2 bases at V and 7 bases at J, with 15 bases between the two ends. CDR3 DNA sequence: TGTGCCTGGAGTCAAACCAGGGTGGAGAATTCACCCCTCCACTTT. This sequence encodes CAWSQTRVENSPLHF.